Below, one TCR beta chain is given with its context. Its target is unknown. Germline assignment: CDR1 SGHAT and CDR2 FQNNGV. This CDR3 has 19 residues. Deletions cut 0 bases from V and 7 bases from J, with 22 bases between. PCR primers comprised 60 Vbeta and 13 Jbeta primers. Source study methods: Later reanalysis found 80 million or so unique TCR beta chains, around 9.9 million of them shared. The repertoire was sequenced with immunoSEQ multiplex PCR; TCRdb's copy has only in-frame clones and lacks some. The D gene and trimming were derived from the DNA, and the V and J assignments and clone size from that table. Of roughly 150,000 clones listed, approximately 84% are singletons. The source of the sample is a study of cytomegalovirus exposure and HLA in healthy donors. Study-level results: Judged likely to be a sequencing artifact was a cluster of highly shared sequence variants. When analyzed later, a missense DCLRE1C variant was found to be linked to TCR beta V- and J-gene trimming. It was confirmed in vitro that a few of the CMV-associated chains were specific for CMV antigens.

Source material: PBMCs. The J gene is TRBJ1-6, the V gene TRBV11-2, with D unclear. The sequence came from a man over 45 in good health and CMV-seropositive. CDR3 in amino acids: CASSLEGISASMANSPLHF. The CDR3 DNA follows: TGTGCCAGCAGCTTAGAAGGTATCAGCGCCTCTATGGCCAATTCACCCCTCCACTTT.